One and the same sample provided the 23 T cell receptor beta chains below, sequenced in a study of blood T cell repertoires in COVID-19. The assay was immunoSEQ multiplex PCR, and TCRdb's table has in-frame clones only and misses some. The table lists 65,000 to 80,000 clones, under 95% of them singletons. Sample: peripheral blood. These receptor sequences come from a human donor in a cohort sampled during active COVID-19.

The chain has TRBV10-3 and TRBJ2-5, with D possibly TRBD1 on 5 matching bases. Germline V gives CDR1 ENHRY, CDR2 SYGVKD. Trimming took off 7 bases at V and 0 bases at J, with 12 bases between the two ends. The CDR3 spans 14 residues. The CDR3 loop is CAITRDAYQETQYF. CDR3 nucleotide sequence: TGTGCCATCACCAGGGATGCGTACCAAGAGACCCAGTACTTC.

The V and J genes are TRBV5-6 and TRBJ2-7, with TRBD1 identical over 8 bases. Per the germline V gene, CDR1 is SGHDT and CDR2 is YYEEEE. The CDR3 has 15 residues. V lost 4 bases and J lost 2; bases outside the gene matches: 8. CDR3 in DNA: TGTGCCAGCAGCATTCTGGACAGGGACACCTACGAGCAGTACTTC. Translating it yields CASSILDRDTYEQYF.

DNA for the CDR3: TGTGCCAGCAGAAGGGAGCTAGCGGGGGGGCAGTTCTTC. Its translation: CASRRELAGGQFF. The chain combines TRBV2 with TRBJ2-1; 11 bases line up with TRBD2. The junction had 7 bases not matched to a gene; V was cut back by 6 bases and J by 12 bases. Germline V lookup: CDR1 SNHLY, CDR2 FYNNEI. There are 13 residues in the CDR3.

The chain recombines TRBV20-1 with TRBJ2-3; possibly TRBD2 for D (5 bases). CDR3 length: 15 residues. Trimming left V 3 bases short and J 2 bases short, with 15 bases between. CDR1 and CDR2 (germline): DFQATT, SNEGSKA (reference sequence). This CDR3 is CSASGDGLHTDTQYF. The CDR3 DNA reads TGCAGTGCTAGTGGAGACGGACTGCACACAGATACGCAGTATTTT.

This clone turned up a few times. The chain is built from TRBV29-1 and TRBJ2-5, with TRBD1 identical over 9 bases. Looked up from germline, CDR1 is SQVTM and CDR2 is ANQGSEA. The CDR3 contains 14 residues. With V trimmed by 7 bases and J by 8 bases, 14 bases remained unmatched. This chain's CDR3 is CSACEWTGECTQYF. CDR3 DNA sequence: TGCAGCGCTTGCGAGTGGACAGGGGAATGTACCCAGTACTTC.

The chain recombines TRBV27 with TRBJ1-6, with D hard to call. V lost 3 bases to trimming and J lost 8 bases, with 5 bases between them. The CDR3 is 12 amino acids. CDR1 is MNHEY, CDR2 SMNVEV, per germline (reference sequence). CDR3 DNA: TGTGCCAGCAGTTTCGGGGATTCACCCCTCCACTTT. Amino acids: CASSFGDSPLHF.

The J gene is TRBJ1-2, the V gene TRBV4-3; 7 bases agree with TRBD1. V lost 0 bases and J lost 1; bases outside the gene matches: 8. CDR1 LGHNA and CDR2 YSLEER come from the germline V gene. The CDR3 consists of 17 residues. The CDR3 DNA sequence: TGCGCCAGCAGCCAAGATTTGGCCGACAGGGTTAACTATGGCTACACCTTC. It yields the protein CASSQDLADRVNYGYTF.

The chain is built from TRBV20-1 and TRBJ1-2; 8 bases agree with TRBD1. CDR1 is DFQATT and CDR2 is SNEGSKA in the germline V gene (reference sequence). CDR3 length: 14 amino acids. V lost 3 bases and J lost 2; bases outside the gene matches: 5. The CDR3 DNA follows: TGCAGTGCTAGTGCAGGGGGCGGAAACTATGGCTACACCTTC. Amino acids: CSASAGGGNYGYTF.

This clone was observed once. The genes are TRBV18 and TRBJ1-1, with 8 nucleotides matching TRBD1. Unmatched junction bases numbered 2, after V lost 4 bases and J lost 1 base. The CDR3 extends over 14 amino acids. Germline CDR1 reads KGHSH; CDR2 reads LQKENI. The CDR3 reads CASSQGQANTEAFF. Here the CDR3 DNA reads TGTGCCAGCTCACAGGGACAGGCGAACACTGAAGCTTTCTTT.

The chain couples TRBV15 to TRBJ2-4; D might be TRBD1 (5 bases). V dropped 1 base and J dropped 6 bases, with 10 bases sitting between them. This CDR3 spans 14 amino acids. The V gene's germline CDR1 is LNHNV and CDR2 YYDKDF (reference sequence). CDR3 sequence: CATSRGGEGNIQYF. In DNA, the CDR3 is TGTGCCACCAGCAGAGGGGGCGAAGGAAACATTCAGTACTTC.

J is TRBJ1-2 and V is TRBV6-5, with no clear D. Trimming cost V 4 bases and J 4 bases, with 16 bases left between them. CDR1 and CDR2 (germline): MNHEY, SVGAGI. The CDR3 is 15 residues long. CDR3 region: CASSWVRDRVYGYTF. The CDR3 coding sequence is TGTGCCAGCAGTTGGGTGAGGGATCGGGTCTATGGCTACACCTTC.

V gene TRBV9 combines with J gene TRBJ2-3; D might be TRBD2 (5 bases). The CDR3 runs 15 residues. V was clipped by 0 bases and J by 5 bases, with 13 bases between them. Germline lookup yields CDR1 SGDLS and CDR2 YYNGEE. The CDR3 sequence is CASSVVGVLGDTQYF. The CDR3 DNA follows: TGTGCCAGCAGCGTAGTCGGGGTTCTCGGAGATACGCAGTATTTT.

V is TRBV13 and J is TRBJ1-1; D not certain. CDR3 length: 14 amino acids. Germline V gives CDR1 PRHDT, CDR2 FYEKMQ (reference sequence). The germline V and J ends were trimmed by 7 bases and 1 base, with 13 bases remaining between them. The CDR3 protein is CASIPRLRNTEAFF. The CDR3 region has the DNA TGTGCCAGCATCCCCAGGCTACGGAACACTGAAGCTTTCTTT. The entire variable domain, with the rest obtained from reference TRBV13 and TRBJ1-1, is as follows: AAGVIQSPRHLIKEKRETATLKCYPIPRHDTVYWYQQGPGQDPQFLISFYEKMQSDKGSIPDRFSAQQFSDYHSELNMSSLELGDSALYFCASIPRLRNTEAFFGQGTRLTVV.

This clone was seen once. The J gene is TRBJ1-2, the V gene TRBV3-1 (or the pseudogene TRBV3-2); D may be TRBD1 (5 bases). V was pared by 4 bases and J by 3 bases, with 15 bases between. The length of the CDR3 is 15 residues. Germline V gene sequence: CDR1 LGHDT, CDR2 YNNKEL (reference sequence). The CDR3: CASSRSRGLHYGYTF. CDR3 sequence (DNA): TGTGCCAGCAGCCGAAGCCGGGGGTTACACTATGGCTACACCTTC.

The chain has TRBV7-9 and TRBJ2-1; 12 nucleotides align to TRBD2. The ends lost 1 base at V and 7 bases at J; junction bases unmatched: 8. The germline V gene has CDR1 SEHNR and CDR2 FQNEAQ (reference sequence). The CDR3 runs to 17 residues. The CDR3: CASSLGLAGAGGNEQFF. CDR3 DNA: TGTGCCAGCAGCTTAGGACTAGCGGGGGCCGGAGGAAATGAGCAGTTCTTC.

V gene TRBV2 combines with J gene TRBJ2-1, with D perhaps TRBD2 (6 bases). The CDR3 is 14 amino acids. Trimming removed 8 bases at V and 0 bases at J, with 11 bases between. Germline lookup yields CDR1 SNHLY and CDR2 FYNNEI. The CDR3 region has the DNA TGTGCCAGCTGTGGGACTTCCTCCTACAATGAGCAGTTCTTC. Translated: CASCGTSSYNEQFF. The full variable domain, its missing parts supplied by reference TRBV2 and TRBJ2-1, is EPEVTQTPSHQVTQMGQEVILRCVPISNHLYFYWYRQILGQKVEFLVSFYNNEISEKSEIFDDQFSVERPDGSNFTLKIRSTKLEDSAMYFCASCGTSSYNEQFFGPGTRLTVL.

The rearrangement links TRBV24-1 to TRBJ1-6, with D uncertain. Germline V gene sequence: CDR1 KGHDR, CDR2 SFDVKD. Trimming stripped 5 bases from V and 1 base from J, with 17 bases between. CDR3 length: 18 residues. This chain's CDR3 is CATSVRGGFLSYNSPLHF. The CDR3 region has the DNA TGTGCCACCAGTGTTCGGGGAGGGTTTTTGTCCTATAATTCACCCCTCCACTTT.

The genes are TRBV4-3 and TRBJ2-3; D may be TRBD1 (6 bases). The V end lost 0 bases, the J end lost 0 bases, and 16 bases lay between the germline ends. Germline CDR1 reads LGHNA; CDR2 reads YSLEER. There are 18 residues in the CDR3. In DNA form, the CDR3 reads TGCGCCAGCAGCCAAGATCTCATTTGGGGGCTTAGCACAGATACGCAGTATTTT. It yields the protein CASSQDLIWGLSTDTQYF.

The gene calls are TRBV6-2 or TRBV6-3 and TRBJ1-2; 10 bases line up with TRBD1. V shed 0 bases and J 3 bases; nucleotides not matched to a gene: 10. The CDR3 runs to 18 residues. Germline lookup yields CDR1 MNHEY and CDR2 SVGEGT. The CDR3 spells CASSYSMRQGAPDYGYTF. CDR3 nucleotide sequence: TGTGCCAGCAGTTACTCGATGAGACAGGGGGCGCCGGACTATGGCTACACCTTC.

The chain links TRBV5-5 to TRBJ1-1, with TRBD1 matching 7 bases. V lost 1 base, J lost 1 base, and 1 base stayed unmatched. This CDR3 spans 14 amino acids. Germline V CDR1 and CDR2: SGHKS, YYEKEE (reference sequence). The CDR3 DNA reads as TGTGCCAGCAGCTTGACAGGGGCGAACACTGAAGCTTTCTTT. It specifies CASSLTGANTEAFF.

The chain carries TRBV19 and TRBJ1-1, with 10 bases lining up with TRBD1. This CDR3 has 17 amino acids. Per the germline V gene, CDR1 is LNHDA and CDR2 is SQIVND (reference sequence). V dropped 6 bases and J dropped 8; count of bases not matched to a gene: 18. This CDR3 reads CASSLAPGQGTGGEAFF. CDR3 nucleotides: TGTGCCAGTAGCTTAGCTCCGGGACAGGGGACGGGAGGCGAAGCTTTCTTT. The whole variable domain, remainder taken from reference TRBV19 and TRBJ1-1, is DGGITQSPKYLFRKEGQNVTLSCEQNLNHDAMYWYRQDPGQGLRLIYYSQIVNDFQKGDIAEGYSVSREKKESFPLTVTSAQKNPTAFYLCASSLAPGQGTGGEAFFGQGTRLTVV.

The chain is built from TRBV3-1 (or the pseudogene TRBV3-2) and TRBJ2-5, with TRBD1 matching 12 bases. Germline loops: CDR1 LGHDT, CDR2 YNNKEL (reference sequence). CDR3 size: 15 residues. Trimming removed 4 bases from V and 3 bases from J; junction bases left unmatched: 3. The chain's CDR3 is CASSRDRGPKETQYF. CDR3 nucleotides: TGTGCCAGCAGCCGGGACAGGGGGCCGAAAGAGACCCAGTACTTC.

The chain employs TRBV6-5 and TRBJ1-2; 7 nucleotides line up with TRBD1. CDR1 MNHEY and CDR2 SVGAGI come from the germline V gene. V shed 7 bases and J 5 bases; nucleotides not matched to a gene: 10. The CDR3 loop spans 14 amino acids. The DNA for the CDR3 is TGTGCCAGCACGAGAGACAGGGAAGTGTATGGCTACACCTTC. It specifies CASTRDREVYGYTF.